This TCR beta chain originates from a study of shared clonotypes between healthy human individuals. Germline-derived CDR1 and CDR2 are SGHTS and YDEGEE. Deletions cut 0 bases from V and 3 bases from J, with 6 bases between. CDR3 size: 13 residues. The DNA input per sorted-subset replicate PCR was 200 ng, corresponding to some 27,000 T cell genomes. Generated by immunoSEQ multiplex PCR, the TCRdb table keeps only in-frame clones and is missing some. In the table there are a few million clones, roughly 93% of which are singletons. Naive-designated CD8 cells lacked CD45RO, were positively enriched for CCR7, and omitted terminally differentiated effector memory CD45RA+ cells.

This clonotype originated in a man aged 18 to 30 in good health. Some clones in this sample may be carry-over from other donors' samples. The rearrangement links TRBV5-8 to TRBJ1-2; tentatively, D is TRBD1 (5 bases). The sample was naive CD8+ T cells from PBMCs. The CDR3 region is CASSLVGDYGYTF. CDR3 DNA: TGTGCCAGCAGCTTGGTAGGGGACTATGGCTACACCTTC.